The 14 T cell receptor beta chains below come from one sample, sequenced in a study of CD8+ T cells in alopecia areata. Investigators isolated RNA and reverse transcribed it into cDNA to act as the sequencing template. Assay: immunoSEQ multiplex PCR; the TCRdb copy retains only in-frame clones and omits some. The top ten clones hold approximately 16% of a sample with 130,000 to 150,000 clones, 80% to 90% of them seen once. The sequenced sample was CD8+ T cells sorted from blood, obtained at week 0. The source of these receptors is a human donor with alopecia areata.

The rearrangement joins TRBV4-2 to TRBJ2-7; no definite D call. V gave up 0 bases and J gave up 3 bases, with 6 bases separating them. The CDR3 is made up of 13 amino acids. CDR1 is LGHNA and CDR2 is YNFKEQ in the germline V gene. The CDR3 DNA reads TGTGCCAGCAGCCAAGATCAAGACTACGAGCAGTACTTC. Encoded protein: CASSQDQDYEQYF.

The CDR3 coding sequence is TGCGCCAGCAGCACAGGTTCCTACGAGCAGTACTTC. It yields the protein CASSTGSYEQYF. V usage is TRBV10-2 and J usage is TRBJ2-7, with a weak D call TRBD1 (5 bases). This CDR3 has 12 residues. The germline gives CDR1 WSHSY, CDR2 SAAADI. The V end lost 6 bases, the J end lost 1 base, and 7 bases lay between the germline ends.

The rearrangement links TRBV29-1 to TRBJ2-3; 11 nucleotides agree with TRBD1. Germline V gene data show CDR1 as SQVTM and CDR2 as ANQGSEA. The CDR3 has 16 amino acids. With 6 bases clipped from V and 3 bases from J, the junction kept 11 bases outside the gene matches. The CDR3 DNA reads as TGCAGCGTCGCGCCGGGGACAGGGGGAATTACAGATACGCAGTATTTT. Protein: CSVAPGTGGITDTQYF.

This chain joins TRBV5-1 and TRBJ1-1; TRBD1 is a possible D gene (5 bases). Looked up from germline, CDR1 is SGHRS and CDR2 is YFSETQ. The V gene lost 4 bases and the J gene lost 0 bases, with 10 bases spanning the gap. The CDR3 spans 14 residues. This chain's CDR3 is CASSAGTVNTEAFF. CDR3 sequence (DNA): TGCGCCAGCAGCGCTGGGACGGTGAACACTGAAGCTTTCTTT. Variable domain in full (rest from reference TRBV5-1 and TRBJ1-1): KAGVTQTPRYLIKTRGQQVTLSCSPISGHRSVSWYQQTPGQGLQFLFEYFSETQRNKGNFPGRFSGRQFSNSRSEMNVSTLELGDSALYLCASSAGTVNTEAFFGQGTRLTVV.

The chain employs TRBV27 and TRBJ2-7, with 10 bases that match TRBD1. V dropped 5 bases and J dropped 7; count of bases not matched to a gene: 11. The CDR3 covers 15 residues. Germline V gene lookup returns CDR1 MNHEY and CDR2 SMNVEV (reference sequence). CDR3 DNA: TGTGCCAGCAGTCCCCCCGGGACAGGGGTTTATGAGCAGTACTTC. Translating it yields CASSPPGTGVYEQYF.

The chain has TRBV4-2 and TRBJ2-7, with no clear D. The CDR3 runs to 16 residues. V was shortened by 0 bases and J by 1 base, with 13 bases between the two germline ends. The V gene's germline CDR1 is LGHNA and CDR2 YNFKEQ. CDR3 DNA sequence: TGTGCCAGCAGCCAAGACAAGGGAATGGGATCCTACGAGCAGTACTTC. It yields the protein CASSQDKGMGSYEQYF.

V is TRBV5-1 and J is TRBJ1-4; TRBD1 might be the D (5 bases). Germline loops: CDR1 SGHRS, CDR2 YFSETQ. The CDR3 has 16 residues. Trimming shortened V by 0 bases and J by 5 bases, and 14 bases separated the two germline ends. CDR3 in amino acids: CASSLASGRKNEKLFF. The CDR3 DNA follows: TGCGCCAGCAGCTTGGCGTCGGGACGGAAAAATGAAAAACTGTTTTTT.

The rearrangement joins TRBV29-1 to TRBJ2-3, with TRBD2 matching 13 bases. V gave up 6 bases and J gave up 2 bases; unmatched junction bases: 5. The germline CDR1 and CDR2 sequences are SQVTM and ANQGSEA. CDR3 length: 15 amino acids. The CDR3 DNA follows: TGCAGCGTCCAACTAGCGGGGGGGGTCACAGATACGCAGTATTTT. Residues: CSVQLAGGVTDTQYF.

The chain is built from TRBV29-1 and TRBJ2-4; D uncertain. The CDR3 length is 11 residues. Germline CDR1 is SQVTM and CDR2 is ANQGSEA. The germline V and J ends were trimmed by 7 bases and 3 bases, with 7 bases remaining between them. The CDR3: CSAIRKNIQYF. The CDR3 DNA follows: TGCAGCGCCATCCGCAAAAACATTCAGTACTTC.

The chain carries TRBV30 and TRBJ2-7, with a tentative D call TRBD1 (5 bases). V was cut by 0 bases and J by 2 bases, with 11 bases left in between. In germline, CDR1 is GTSNPN, CDR2 SVGIG (reference sequence). The CDR3 covers 14 residues. Here the CDR3 DNA reads TGTGCCTGGAGTGTACTACAGGACCCCTACGAGCAGTACTTC. Its protein is CAWSVLQDPYEQYF.

The rearrangement links TRBV29-1 to TRBJ1-2, with no clear D. The CDR3 is 13 residues long. CDR1 and CDR2 from the germline V gene are SQVTM and ANQGSEA. Trimming removed 6 bases at V and 8 bases at J, with 19 bases between. The CDR3 reads CSVRGGNSYGYTF. CDR3 bases: TGCAGCGTCCGAGGTGGGAACTCTTACGGCTACACCTTC.

The chain carries TRBV7-9 and TRBJ1-2; 9 nucleotides line up with TRBD1. This CDR3 comprises 16 residues. V trimming: 7 bases; J trimming: 5 bases; junction bases outside the gene matches: 14. Germline V gene sequence: CDR1 SEHNR, CDR2 FQNEAQ (reference sequence). The chain's CDR3 is CASTAGDRDPSYGYTF. Written as DNA, the CDR3 is TGTGCCAGCACCGCGGGGGACAGGGACCCTTCGTATGGCTACACCTTC. The full variable domain, rest sourced from reference TRBV7-9 and TRBJ1-2, is DTGVSQNPRHKITKRGQNVTFRCDPISEHNRLYWYRQTLGQGPEFLTYFQNEAQLEKSRLLSDRFSAERPKGSFSTLEIQRTEQGDSAMYLCASTAGDRDPSYGYTFGSGTRLTVV.

This chain connects TRBV2 to TRBJ1-4; D is possibly TRBD1 (6 bases). The V and J ends lost 4 bases and 4 bases respectively, with 7 bases between them. The CDR3 runs 13 residues. Per germline, CDR1 SNHLY and CDR2 FYNNEI. CDR3 protein: CASSGTDNEKLFF. In DNA, the CDR3 is TGTGCCAGCAGTGGGACAGATAATGAAAAACTGTTTTTT.

The chain joins TRBV7-9 to TRBJ2-3; D call uncertain. This CDR3 region has 14 residues. The germline V gene has CDR1 SEHNR and CDR2 FQNEAQ (reference sequence). Trimming shortened V by 6 bases and J by 0 bases, and 10 bases separated the two germline ends. The CDR3 loop reads CASRGGFSTDTQYF. As DNA, the CDR3 is TGTGCCAGCAGGGGCGGCTTTAGCACAGATACGCAGTATTTT.